These 28 T cell receptor beta chains share one sample of origin, sequenced in a study of blood T cell repertoires in COVID-19. The table came from immunoSEQ multiplex PCR; TCRdb's copy has only in-frame clones and leaves some out. The sample yields 85,000 to 95,000 clones, around 88% seen once. Sequenced input: peripheral blood. These TCRs come from a human donor in a cohort sampled during active COVID-19.

The chain combines TRBV7-9 with TRBJ2-7, with 7 positions matching TRBD2. The V segment lost 4 bases and the J segment 4 bases; nucleotides outside the gene matches: 1. Germline values: CDR1 SEHNR, CDR2 FQNEAQ (reference sequence). The CDR3 is 12 residues long. The CDR3 bases are TGTGCCAGCAGCTCTAGCGGTTACGAGCAGTACTTC. This encodes CASSSSGYEQYF.

The chain combines TRBV12-3 or TRBV12-4 with TRBJ2-2, with TRBD2 matching 7 bases. CDR3 size: 13 residues. Germline trimming cut 6 bases from V and 3 bases from J; bases unmatched to any gene: 1. This CDR3 reads CASRTSYTGELFF. CDR3 nucleotide sequence: TGTGCCAGCAGGACTAGCTACACCGGGGAGCTGTTTTTT.

A few counts support this clone. The V and J genes are TRBV24-1 and TRBJ2-1; weak D call: TRBD2 (6 bases). Trimming took off 5 bases at V and 1 base at J, with 14 bases between the two ends. Germline CDR1 reads KGHDR; CDR2 reads SFDVKD. The CDR3 runs to 16 residues. In DNA, the CDR3 is TGTGCCACCAGTGTCGCTCAGGAGGGGTCCTACAATGAGCAGTTCTTC. Encoded protein: CATSVAQEGSYNEQFF.

This chain uses TRBV19 with TRBJ1-3; D remains ambiguous. In germline, CDR1 is LNHDA, CDR2 SQIVND (reference sequence). The CDR3 totals 14 residues. The V and J ends lost 5 bases and 1 base respectively, with 9 bases between them. The CDR3 region has the DNA TGTGCCAGTAGTCCCCAGGCTTCTGGAAACACCATATATTTT. As protein: CASSPQASGNTIYF.

The rearrangement uses TRBV2 and TRBJ2-4; 7 bases match TRBD2. CDR1 is SNHLY and CDR2 is FYNNEI in the germline V gene. This CDR3 spans 13 amino acids. This CDR3 reads CAEGGEAKNIQYF. CDR3 nucleotide sequence: TGTGCAGAGGGAGGGGAGGCCAAAAACATTCAGTACTTC.

J is TRBJ1-6 and V is TRBV19, with TRBD1 matching over 7 bases. Germline CDR1 and CDR2: LNHDA and SQIVND (reference sequence). The junction had 3 bases not matched to a gene; V was cut back by 4 bases and J by 6 bases. The CDR3 has 14 residues. CDR3 sequence: CASSSGTANSPLHF. The CDR3 nucleotides are TGTGCCAGTAGTAGTGGGACAGCTAATTCACCCCTCCACTTT.

V usage is TRBV11-2 and J usage is TRBJ2-1; 9 bases are shared with TRBD2. The V gene's germline CDR1 is SGHAT and CDR2 FQNNGV. This CDR3 has 16 amino acids. V shed 1 base, J shed 4 bases, and the junction held 5 bases outside the gene matches. The CDR3 spells CASSLGAGGEYNEQFF. The DNA for the CDR3 is TGTGCCAGCAGCTTAGGGGCGGGAGGGGAATACAATGAGCAGTTCTTC.

The chain is built from TRBV27 and TRBJ2-3; 7 nucleotides line up with TRBD2. CDR1 is MNHEY and CDR2 is SMNVEV in the germline V gene (reference sequence). The junction had 9 bases not matched to a gene; V was cut back by 6 bases and J by 3 bases. CDR3 length: 15 residues. CDR3 sequence: CASSLTRLATDTQYF. CDR3 in DNA: TGTGCCAGCAGCCTAACCCGACTAGCAACAGATACGCAGTATTTT.

This clone was observed a single time. The rearrangement links TRBV28 to TRBJ2-5, with D hard to call. CDR3 length equals 12 residues. The V and J ends lost 6 bases and 0 bases respectively, with 5 bases between them. Germline CDR1 MDHEN, CDR2 SYDVKM. The DNA for the CDR3 is TGTGCCAGCAGACTAAACCAAGAGACCCAGTACTTC. Translation: CASRLNQETQYF.

This clone was counted a single time. This chain uses TRBV7-6 with TRBJ2-7; tentatively, D is TRBD1 (5 bases). The V end lost 5 bases, the J end lost 3 bases, and 11 bases lay between the germline ends. The CDR3 is made up of 13 amino acids. Per the germline V gene, CDR1 is SGHVS and CDR2 is FNYEAQ. The CDR3 sequence: CASSAIQDYEQYF. For the CDR3, the DNA is TGTGCCAGCAGCGCGATACAGGACTACGAGCAGTACTTC. Based on the CDR3 plus reference TRBV7-6 and TRBJ2-7, the full variable domain is GAGVSQSPRYKVTKRGQDVALRCDPISGHVSLYWYRQALGQGPEFLTYFNYEAQQDKSGLPNDRFSAERPEGSISTLTIQRTEQRDSAMYRCASSAIQDYEQYFGPGTRLTVT.

This chain connects TRBV3-1 (or the pseudogene TRBV3-2) to TRBJ2-1; D gene uncertain. This CDR3 has 15 residues. Trimming took 4 bases from V and 0 from J, leaving 10 bases between them. Germline V CDR1 and CDR2: LGHDT, YNNKEL (reference sequence). The CDR3 sequence is CASSPDWLSYNEQFF. The CDR3 DNA reads TGTGCCAGCAGCCCCGACTGGCTCTCCTACAATGAGCAGTTCTTC.

The chain carries TRBV11-2 and TRBJ2-1, with 8 bases aligning to TRBD1. The CDR3 is 14 amino acids. CDR1 and CDR2 (germline): SGHAT, FQNNGV. Trimming took 4 bases from V and 9 from J; bases not matched to a gene: 8. In DNA, the CDR3 is TGTGCCAGCAGCTCAACACGACAGGGGAGTGAGCAGTTCTTC. Encoded protein: CASSSTRQGSEQFF.

The chain uses TRBV11-2 and TRBJ2-2; 7 bases agree with TRBD1. The CDR3 totals 14 residues. After removal of 7 bases from V and 5 bases from J, the junction contained 7 bases not matched to a gene. Germline CDR1 reads SGHAT; CDR2 reads FQNNGV. CDR3 amino acids: CASTPDRETGELFF. The CDR3 bases are TGTGCCAGCACCCCAGACAGGGAGACCGGGGAGCTGTTTTTT.

The CDR3 is CSASRGQQEKLFF. CDR3 nucleotides: TGCAGTGCTAGTCGCGGACAGCAAGAAAAACTGTTTTTT. The chain recombines TRBV20-1 with TRBJ1-4, with D maybe TRBD1 (6 bases). Trimming took off 3 bases at V and 8 bases at J, with 13 bases between the two ends. The germline V gene encodes CDR1 DFQATT and CDR2 SNEGSKA (reference sequence). There are 13 residues in the CDR3.

The V and J genes are TRBV29-1 and TRBJ2-7, with TRBD1 matching 10 bases. Germline CDR1 and CDR2: SQVTM and ANQGSEA. The CDR3 length is 13 residues. The V segment lost 6 bases and the J segment 1 base; nucleotides outside the gene matches: 3. CDR3 sequence: CSVGQGGSYEQYF. The CDR3 nucleotides read TGCAGCGTCGGACAGGGGGGGTCCTACGAGCAGTACTTC.

The sample holds a few counts of this clone. V is TRBV29-1 and J is TRBJ2-1; 9 bases fit TRBD1. This CDR3 is 13 amino acids long. Germline assignment: CDR1 SQVTM and CDR2 ANQGSEA. The V segment lost 3 bases and the J segment 6 bases; nucleotides outside the gene matches: 3. In DNA, the CDR3 is TGCAGCGTTGACGGGACAGGGTTCAATGAGCAGTTCTTC. The encoded protein is CSVDGTGFNEQFF.

V usage is TRBV6-5 and J usage is TRBJ2-3; 13 nucleotides align to TRBD2. The germline V gene encodes CDR1 MNHEY and CDR2 SVGAGI. Losses at the gene ends were 4 bases for V and 5 bases for J; bases not matched to a gene: 6. The CDR3 has 16 amino acids. The CDR3 protein is CASSFGLAGEEDTQYF. The CDR3 DNA is TGTGCCAGCAGTTTCGGACTAGCGGGGGAGGAAGATACGCAGTATTTT.

This clone was recorded once. The V call is TRBV4-2, the J call TRBJ2-3; TRBD2 agrees at 7 bases. V shed 1 base and J 6 bases; nucleotides not matched to a gene: 16. The CDR3 is 18 amino acids. Germline CDR1 and CDR2: LGHNA and YNFKEQ. CDR3 protein: CASSQGGSGILPGDTQYF. DNA of the CDR3: TGTGCCAGCAGCCAAGGCGGAAGCGGGATCTTGCCGGGGGATACGCAGTATTTT.

The genes are TRBV11-2 and TRBJ2-7, with TRBD2 identical over 9 bases. With 5 bases clipped from V and 7 bases from J, the junction kept 12 bases outside the gene matches. This CDR3 is built from 15 residues. The germline V gene encodes CDR1 SGHAT and CDR2 FQNNGV. DNA of the CDR3: TGTGCCAGCAGCCGATATTTAGCGGGAGTCTCGGAGCAGTACTTC. Its protein is CASSRYLAGVSEQYF.

At least ten counts were recorded for this clone. This chain uses TRBV7-9 with TRBJ2-2; weak D call: TRBD1 (6 bases). Trimming removed 6 bases at V and 0 bases at J, with 17 bases between. The CDR3 loop spans 17 amino acids. Per the germline V gene, CDR1 is SEHNR and CDR2 is FQNEAQ (reference sequence). The CDR3 nucleotides read TGTGCCAGCAGTATAGGGGGATACAGGCCGAACACCGGGGAGCTGTTTTTT. Protein sequence: CASSIGGYRPNTGELFF.

V gene TRBV7-8 combines with J gene TRBJ2-1; D is perhaps TRBD1 (5 bases). This CDR3 region has 17 residues. Germline V gene lookup returns CDR1 SGHVS and CDR2 FQNEAQ. V lost 5 bases and J lost 5, with 22 bases in between. The CDR3 spells CASSLRAGSQGNNEQFF. The CDR3 nucleotides read TGTGCCAGCAGCCTAAGGGCAGGGTCTCAGGGTAACAATGAGCAGTTCTTC.

This chain connects TRBV27 to TRBJ2-2; TRBD2 agrees at 9 bases. CDR1 MNHEY and CDR2 SMNVEV come from the germline V gene (reference sequence). V shed 3 bases and J 5 bases; nucleotides not matched to a gene: 7. The CDR3 sequence is 16 residues long. The CDR3 nucleotides are TGTGCCAGCAGTTTGGGGGGCGGGAGGGTAACCGGGGAGCTGTTTTTT. Protein: CASSLGGGRVTGELFF.

The chain carries TRBV21-1 and TRBJ2-7; no DNA check was done on the table's D call, TRBD2. TRBV21-1 is recorded as a pseudogene. This CDR3 is 14 amino acids long. Here the CDR3 DNA reads TGTGCCAGCAAGTTAGCGGGAGGGCCCTACGAGCAGTACTTC. Protein product: CASKLAGGPYEQYF.

The gene calls are TRBV15 and TRBJ2-1; tentatively, D is TRBD2 (5 bases). CDR3 length: 16 residues. Trimming stripped 0 bases from V and 7 bases from J, with 16 bases between. The V gene's germline CDR1 is LNHNV and CDR2 YYDKDF (reference sequence). The CDR3 region has the DNA TGTGCCACCAGCAGAGATCGCCAGCGGCCGGGGAATGAGCAGTTCTTC. Translation: CATSRDRQRPGNEQFF. Complete variable domain (other parts from reference TRBV15 and TRBJ2-1): DAMVIQNPRYQVTQFGKPVTLSCSQTLNHNVMYWYQQKSSQAPKLLFHYYDKDFNNEADTPDNFQSRRPNTSFCFLDIRSPGLGDTAMYLCATSRDRQRPGNEQFFGPGTRLTVL.

V gene TRBV6-2 or TRBV6-3 combines with J gene TRBJ2-7, with D possibly being TRBD1 (5 bases). Trimming took off 4 bases at V and 1 base at J, with 14 bases between the two ends. Looked up from germline, CDR1 is MNHEY and CDR2 is SVGEGT. The CDR3 has 15 residues. The CDR3 DNA reads as TGTGCCAGCAGTTGGGGCAGGGTATTATCCTACGAGCAGTACTTC. It is translated as CASSWGRVLSYEQYF.

The chain carries TRBV6-6 and TRBJ2-2; a weak D match, TRBD2 (5 bases). The CDR3 extends over 14 amino acids. The germline gives CDR1 MNHNY, CDR2 SVGAGI (reference sequence). V lost 7 bases and J lost 0, with 9 bases in between. The CDR3 region is CASTRDTNTGELFF. CDR3 sequence (DNA): TGTGCCAGCACCCGGGATACGAACACCGGGGAGCTGTTTTTT.

The V and J genes are TRBV7-9 and TRBJ2-7; no firm D call. Trimming removed 0 bases from V and 0 bases from J, with 6 bases in between. The V gene's germline CDR1 is SEHNR and CDR2 FQNEAQ (reference sequence). There are 14 residues in the CDR3. This CDR3 reads CASSLAAGSYEQYF. The DNA for the CDR3 is TGTGCCAGCAGCTTAGCCGCAGGCTCCTACGAGCAGTACTTC.

V and J are TRBV5-1 and TRBJ1-5, with 7 positions matching TRBD1. After removal of 1 base from V and 5 bases from J, the junction contained 6 bases not matched to a gene. Germline V lookup: CDR1 SGHRS, CDR2 YFSETQ. This CDR3 contains 15 residues. This CDR3 reads CASSLKGGLYQPQHF. CDR3 nucleotide sequence: TGCGCCAGCAGCTTGAAAGGGGGCCTATATCAGCCCCAGCATTTT.